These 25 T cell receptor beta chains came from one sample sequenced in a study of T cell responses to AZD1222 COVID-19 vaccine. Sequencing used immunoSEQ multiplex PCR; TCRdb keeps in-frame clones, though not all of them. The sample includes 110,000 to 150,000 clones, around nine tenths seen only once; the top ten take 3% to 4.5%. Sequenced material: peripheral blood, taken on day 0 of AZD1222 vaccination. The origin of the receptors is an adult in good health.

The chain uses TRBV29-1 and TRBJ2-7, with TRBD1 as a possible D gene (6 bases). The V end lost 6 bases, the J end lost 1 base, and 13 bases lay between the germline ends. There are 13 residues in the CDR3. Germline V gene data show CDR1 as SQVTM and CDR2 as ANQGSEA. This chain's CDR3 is CSVETGRSYEQYF. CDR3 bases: TGCAGCGTAGAAACAGGGCGTTCCTACGAGCAGTACTTC.

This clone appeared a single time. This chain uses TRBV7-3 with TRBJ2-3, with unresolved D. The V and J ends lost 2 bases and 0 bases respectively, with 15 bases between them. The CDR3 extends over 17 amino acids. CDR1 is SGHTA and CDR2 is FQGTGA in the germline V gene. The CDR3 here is CASSLFPYVASTDTQYF. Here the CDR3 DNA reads TGTGCCAGCAGCTTATTCCCCTACGTGGCTAGCACAGATACGCAGTATTTT.

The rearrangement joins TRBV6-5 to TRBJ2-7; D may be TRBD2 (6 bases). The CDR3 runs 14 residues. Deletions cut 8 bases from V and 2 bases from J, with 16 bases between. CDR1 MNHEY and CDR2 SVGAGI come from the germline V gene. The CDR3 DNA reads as TGTGCCAGCTATTCTGGGGGGTCCACCTACGAGCAGTACTTC. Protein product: CASYSGGSTYEQYF.

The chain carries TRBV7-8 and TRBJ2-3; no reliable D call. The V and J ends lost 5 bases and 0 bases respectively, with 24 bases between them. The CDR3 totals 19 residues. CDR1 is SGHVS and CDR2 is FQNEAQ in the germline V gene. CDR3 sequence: CASSQALGGSKISTDTQYF. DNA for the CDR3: TGTGCCAGCAGCCAGGCGTTAGGTGGCAGCAAGATTAGCACAGATACGCAGTATTTT. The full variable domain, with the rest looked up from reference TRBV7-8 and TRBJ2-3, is GAGVSQSPRYKVAKRGQDVALRCDPISGHVSLFWYQQALGQGPEFLTYFQNEAQLDKSGLPSDRFFAERPEGSVSTLKIQRTQQEDSAVYLCASSQALGGSKISTDTQYFGPGTRLTVL.

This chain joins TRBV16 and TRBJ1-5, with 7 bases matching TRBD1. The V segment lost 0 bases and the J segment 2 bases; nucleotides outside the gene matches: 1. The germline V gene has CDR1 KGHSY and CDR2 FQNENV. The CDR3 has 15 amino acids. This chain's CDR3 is CASSQSGTGNQPQHF. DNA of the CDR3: TGTGCCAGCAGCCAATCGGGGACAGGCAATCAGCCCCAGCATTTT.

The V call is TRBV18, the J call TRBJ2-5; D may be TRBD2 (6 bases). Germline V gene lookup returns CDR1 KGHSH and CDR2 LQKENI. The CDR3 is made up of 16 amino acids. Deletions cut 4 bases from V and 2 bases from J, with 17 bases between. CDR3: CASSRGGTAGQETQYF. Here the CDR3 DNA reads TGTGCCAGCTCACGAGGCGGGACCGCGGGACAAGAGACCCAGTACTTC.

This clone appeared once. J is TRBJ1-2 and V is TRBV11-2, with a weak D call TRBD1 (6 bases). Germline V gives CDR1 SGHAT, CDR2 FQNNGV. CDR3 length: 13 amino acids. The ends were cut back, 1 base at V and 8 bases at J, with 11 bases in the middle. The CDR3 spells CASSLGHQGGYTF. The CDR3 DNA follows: TGTGCCAGCAGCTTAGGGCACCAGGGGGGCTACACCTTC.

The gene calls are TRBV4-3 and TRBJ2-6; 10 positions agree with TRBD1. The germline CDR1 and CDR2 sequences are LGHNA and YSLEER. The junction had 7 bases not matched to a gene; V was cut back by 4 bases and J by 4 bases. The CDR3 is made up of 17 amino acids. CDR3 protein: CASSPTGGAAGANVLTF. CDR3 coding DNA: TGCGCCAGCAGCCCGACAGGGGGCGCAGCAGGGGCCAACGTCCTGACTTTC.

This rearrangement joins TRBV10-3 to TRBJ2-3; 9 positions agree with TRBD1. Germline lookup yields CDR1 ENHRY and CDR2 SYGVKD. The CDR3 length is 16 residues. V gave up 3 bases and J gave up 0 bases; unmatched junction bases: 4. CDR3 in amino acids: CAISESQGASTDTQYF. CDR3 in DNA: TGTGCCATCAGTGAATCACAGGGGGCGAGCACAGATACGCAGTATTTT.

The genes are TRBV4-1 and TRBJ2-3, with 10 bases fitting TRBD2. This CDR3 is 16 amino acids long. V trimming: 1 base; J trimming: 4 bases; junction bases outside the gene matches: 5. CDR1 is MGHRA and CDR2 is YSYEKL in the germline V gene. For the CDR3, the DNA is TGCGCCAGCAGCCAAGTGTCTAGCGGGAGATCAGATACGCAGTATTTT. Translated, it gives CASSQVSSGRSDTQYF.

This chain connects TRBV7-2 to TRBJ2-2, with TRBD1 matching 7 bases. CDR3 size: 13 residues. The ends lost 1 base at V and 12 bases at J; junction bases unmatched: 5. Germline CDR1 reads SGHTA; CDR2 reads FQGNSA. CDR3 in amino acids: CASSLVGTEKLFF. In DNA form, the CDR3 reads TGTGCCAGCAGCTTAGTAGGGACAGAAAAGCTGTTTTTT.

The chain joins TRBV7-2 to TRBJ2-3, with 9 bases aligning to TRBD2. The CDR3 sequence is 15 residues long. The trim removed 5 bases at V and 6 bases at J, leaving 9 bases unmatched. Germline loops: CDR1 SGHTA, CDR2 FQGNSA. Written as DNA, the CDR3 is TGTGCCAGCAGCCCCTCTAGCGGGGCCGTGGATACGCAGTATTTT. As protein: CASSPSSGAVDTQYF.

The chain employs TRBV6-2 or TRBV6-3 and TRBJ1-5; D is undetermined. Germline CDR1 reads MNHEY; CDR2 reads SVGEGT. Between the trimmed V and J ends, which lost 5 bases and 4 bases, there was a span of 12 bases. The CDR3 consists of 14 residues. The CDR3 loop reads CASSGNGENQPQHF. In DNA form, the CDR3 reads TGTGCCAGCAGTGGGAACGGGGAAAATCAGCCCCAGCATTTT.

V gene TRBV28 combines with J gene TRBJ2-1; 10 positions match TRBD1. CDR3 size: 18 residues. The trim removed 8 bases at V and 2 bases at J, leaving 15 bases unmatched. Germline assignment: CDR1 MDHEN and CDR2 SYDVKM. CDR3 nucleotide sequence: TGTGCCAGCTCGGAGGACAGGGGGGTGTCATCGACCTACAATGAGCAGTTCTTC. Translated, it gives CASSEDRGVSSTYNEQFF.

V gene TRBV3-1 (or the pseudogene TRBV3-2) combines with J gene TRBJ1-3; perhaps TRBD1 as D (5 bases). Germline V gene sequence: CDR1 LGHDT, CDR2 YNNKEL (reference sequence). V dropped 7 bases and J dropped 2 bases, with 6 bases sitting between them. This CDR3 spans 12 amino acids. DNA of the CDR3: TGTGCCAGCACGGGGGCTGGAAACACCATATATTTT. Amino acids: CASTGAGNTIYF.

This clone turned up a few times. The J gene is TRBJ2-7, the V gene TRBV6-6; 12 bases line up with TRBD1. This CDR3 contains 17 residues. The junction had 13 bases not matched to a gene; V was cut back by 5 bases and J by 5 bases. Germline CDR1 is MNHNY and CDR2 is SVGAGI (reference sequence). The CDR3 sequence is CASSHGVRDRGLNEQYF. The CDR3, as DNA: TGTGCCAGCAGTCACGGTGTTCGGGACAGGGGGCTTAACGAGCAGTACTTC.

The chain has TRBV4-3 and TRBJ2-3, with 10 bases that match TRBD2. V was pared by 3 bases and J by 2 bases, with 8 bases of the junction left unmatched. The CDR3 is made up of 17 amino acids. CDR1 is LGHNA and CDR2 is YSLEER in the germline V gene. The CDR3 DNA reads TGCGCCAGCAGCCAGGGAACTAGCGGGACGCTCACAGATACGCAGTATTTT. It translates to CASSQGTSGTLTDTQYF.

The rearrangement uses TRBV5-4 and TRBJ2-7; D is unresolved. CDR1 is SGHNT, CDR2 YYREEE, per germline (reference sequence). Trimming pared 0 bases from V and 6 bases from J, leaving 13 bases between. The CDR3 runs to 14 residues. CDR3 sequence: CASSLAGGLSEQYF. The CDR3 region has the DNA TGTGCCAGCAGCTTGGCCGGCGGCCTGAGCGAGCAGTACTTC.

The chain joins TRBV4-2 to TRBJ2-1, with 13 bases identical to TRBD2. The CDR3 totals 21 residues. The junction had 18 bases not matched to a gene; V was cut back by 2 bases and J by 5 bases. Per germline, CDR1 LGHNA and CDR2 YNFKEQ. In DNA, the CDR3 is TGTGCCAGCAGCCAACGGCCCCGGACTAGCGGGAGTTCTAATCTTGACAATGAGCAGTTCTTC. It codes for CASSQRPRTSGSSNLDNEQFF.

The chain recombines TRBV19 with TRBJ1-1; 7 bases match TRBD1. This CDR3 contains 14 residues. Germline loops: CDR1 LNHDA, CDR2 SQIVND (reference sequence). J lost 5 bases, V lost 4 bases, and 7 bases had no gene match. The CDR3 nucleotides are TGTGCCAGTAGTAACTCAGGGGGAAGGACTGAAGCTTTCTTT. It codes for CASSNSGGRTEAFF.

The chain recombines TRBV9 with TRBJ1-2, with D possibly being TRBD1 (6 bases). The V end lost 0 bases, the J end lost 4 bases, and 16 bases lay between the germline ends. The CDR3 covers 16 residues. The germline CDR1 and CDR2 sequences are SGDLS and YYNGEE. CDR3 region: CASSVGGRQGLYGYTF. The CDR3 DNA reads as TGTGCCAGCAGCGTAGGGGGACGGCAGGGGCTCTATGGCTACACCTTC.

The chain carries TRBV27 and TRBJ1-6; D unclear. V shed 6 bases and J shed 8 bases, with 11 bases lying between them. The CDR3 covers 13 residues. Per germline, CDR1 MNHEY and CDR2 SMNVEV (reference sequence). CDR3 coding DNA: TGTGCCAGCAGATTTCTTAGGGATTCACCCCTCCACTTT. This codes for CASRFLRDSPLHF.

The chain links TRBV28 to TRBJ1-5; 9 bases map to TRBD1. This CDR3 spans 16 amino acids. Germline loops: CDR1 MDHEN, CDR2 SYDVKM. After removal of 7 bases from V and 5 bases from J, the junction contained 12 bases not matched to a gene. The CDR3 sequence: CASTIRGQGPHQPQHF. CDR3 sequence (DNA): TGTGCCAGCACCATTCGGGGACAGGGACCTCATCAGCCCCAGCATTTT.

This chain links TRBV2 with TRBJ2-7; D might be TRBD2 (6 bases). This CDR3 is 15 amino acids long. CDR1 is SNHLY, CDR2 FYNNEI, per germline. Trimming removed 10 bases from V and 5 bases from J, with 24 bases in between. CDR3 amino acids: CATRSVLTGADEQYF. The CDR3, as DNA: TGTGCCACAAGATCGGTTCTGACGGGAGCCGACGAGCAGTACTTC.

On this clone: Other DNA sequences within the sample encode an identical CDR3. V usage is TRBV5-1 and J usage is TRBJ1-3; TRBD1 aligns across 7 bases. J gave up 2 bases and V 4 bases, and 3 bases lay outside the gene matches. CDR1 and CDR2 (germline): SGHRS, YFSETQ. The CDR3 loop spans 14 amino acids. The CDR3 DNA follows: TGCGCCAGCAGCCTCGGGACAGCTGGAAACACCATATATTTT. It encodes CASSLGTAGNTIYF.